This is a list of T cell receptor beta chains from one sample in a study of T cells and Merkel cell carcinoma outcomes. Here immunoSEQ multiplex PCR was the method, and the copy in TCRdb shows in-frame clones only, minus some. The sample consists of about 4,200 clones, roughly 92% of them appearing once. The sequenced sample consisted of tumor tissue from Merkel cell carcinoma. Receptor source: a human donor with Merkel cell carcinoma. Both conserved end residues are part of each CDR3. The D gene is left open where the match is weak. The size entry is marked missing in some rows and otherwise reads once, few, many or a size class.

cdr3_nt: TGCGCCAGCAGCCAATTTACTAGCGGGAAAGGAGGGGAGCAGTACTTC
cdr3_aa: CASSQFTSGKGGEQYF
d_call: TRBD2
v_call: TRBV4-1
j_call: TRBJ2-7
cdr3_length: 16
clone_size: -

cdr3_nt: TGCGCCAGCGGCAAATCGACAGGGGGCGGCTATGGCTACACCTTC
cdr3_aa: CASGKSTGGGYGYTF
d_call: TRBD1
v_call: TRBV5-1
j_call: TRBJ1-2
cdr3_length: 15
clone_size: -

cdr3_nt: TGTGCCAGCAGCTTAGGGACAGGGGGTTTGGAAAAACTGTTTTTT
cdr3_aa: CASSLGTGGLEKLFF
d_call: TRBD1
v_call: TRBV7-2
j_call: TRBJ1-4
cdr3_length: 15
clone_size: -

cdr3_nt: TGCGCCAGCAGCTTGGGCGGAGGGGGGGCTGAAGCTTTCTTT
cdr3_aa: CASSLGGGGAEAFF
d_call: -
v_call: TRBV5-1
j_call: TRBJ1-1
cdr3_length: 14
clone_size: -

cdr3_nt: TGTGCCAGCAGCTACCTAGCGGGGGGTGAAGAGCAGTACTTC
cdr3_aa: CASSYLAGGEEQYF
d_call: TRBD2
v_call: TRBV5-5
j_call: TRBJ2-7
cdr3_length: 14
clone_size: -

cdr3_nt: TGCGCCAGTAGGACTGCCCCCAACACCGGGGAGCTGTTTTTT
cdr3_aa: CASRTAPNTGELFF
d_call: -
v_call: TRBV5-1
j_call: TRBJ2-2
cdr3_length: 14
clone_size: -

cdr3_nt: TGCAGTGCTAGATTTAATTACGAGCAGTACTTC
cdr3_aa: CSARFNYEQYF
d_call: -
v_call: TRBV20-1
j_call: TRBJ2-7
cdr3_length: 11
clone_size: -

cdr3_nt: TGTGCCAGTAAGAGGGCCTCTGGGGCCAACGTCCTGACTTTC
cdr3_aa: CASKRASGANVLTF
d_call: -
v_call: TRBV6-1
j_call: TRBJ2-6
cdr3_length: 14
clone_size: -

cdr3_nt: TGTGCCAGCAGCTTAATCAACACCGGGGAGCTGTTTTTT
cdr3_aa: CASSLINTGELFF
d_call: -
v_call: TRBV11-3
j_call: TRBJ2-2
cdr3_length: 13
clone_size: -

cdr3_nt: TGTGCCAGCAGTATCCGGGACACTGAAGCTTTCTTT
cdr3_aa: CASSIRDTEAFF
d_call: -
v_call: TRBV25-1
j_call: TRBJ1-1
cdr3_length: 12
clone_size: -

cdr3_nt: TGTGCCAGCAGTTCCACAGGGGGGTACACCGGGGAGCTGTTTTTT
cdr3_aa: CASSSTGGYTGELFF
d_call: TRBD1
v_call: TRBV6-6
j_call: TRBJ2-2
cdr3_length: 15
clone_size: -

cdr3_nt: TGTGCCAGCAGCCTGGAGGGGTCCGAAAACATTCAGTACTTC
cdr3_aa: CASSLEGSENIQYF
d_call: -
v_call: TRBV14
j_call: TRBJ2-4
cdr3_length: 14
clone_size: -

cdr3_nt: TGTGCCAGCAGTGCGGACGAGCAGTACTTC
cdr3_aa: CASSADEQYF
d_call: -
v_call: TRBV25-1
j_call: TRBJ2-7
cdr3_length: 10
clone_size: once

cdr3_nt: TGTGCCAGCAGTTCGGACTACACAGATACGCAGTATTTT
cdr3_aa: CASSSDYTDTQYF
d_call: -
v_call: TRBV5-6
j_call: TRBJ2-3
cdr3_length: 13
clone_size: -

cdr3_nt: TGTGCCAGCAGTCATAACCAGGGGGGGAGTGAAGCTTTCTTT
cdr3_aa: CASSHNQGGSEAFF
d_call: TRBD1
v_call: TRBV2
j_call: TRBJ1-1
cdr3_length: 14
clone_size: -

cdr3_nt: TGCGCCAGCAGCCAAGAGTTACAGGGCACTGAAGCTTTCTTT
cdr3_aa: CASSQELQGTEAFF
d_call: -
v_call: TRBV4-3
j_call: TRBJ1-1
cdr3_length: 14
clone_size: -

cdr3_nt: TGTGCCAGCAGTTCTACCGAACCCCAGCCCCAGCATTTT
cdr3_aa: CASSSTEPQPQHF
d_call: -
v_call: TRBV28
j_call: TRBJ1-5
cdr3_length: 13
clone_size: -

cdr3_nt: TGTGCCAGCAGCTACGGGGCTGGGGAGACCCAGTACTTC
cdr3_aa: CASSYGAGETQYF
d_call: -
v_call: TRBV5-4
j_call: TRBJ2-5
cdr3_length: 13
clone_size: -

cdr3_nt: TGTGCCAGCAGCTCGACAGTGAACACTGAAGCTTTCTTT
cdr3_aa: CASSSTVNTEAFF
d_call: -
v_call: TRBV11-2
j_call: TRBJ1-1
cdr3_length: 13
clone_size: -

cdr3_nt: TGTGCCAGCAGCCAAGAAGGGGCCGCAACCTACGAGCAGTACTTC
cdr3_aa: CASSQEGAATYEQYF
d_call: -
v_call: TRBV4-2
j_call: TRBJ2-7
cdr3_length: 15
clone_size: -

cdr3_nt: TGCGCCAGCAGCTTGGGCAGCCCAGAGTATGGCTACACCTTC
cdr3_aa: CASSLGSPEYGYTF
d_call: -
v_call: TRBV5-1
j_call: TRBJ1-2
cdr3_length: 14
clone_size: -

cdr3_nt: TGTGCCAGCAGCCTAGGGACATCGAACACTGAAGCTTTCTTT
cdr3_aa: CASSLGTSNTEAFF
d_call: -
v_call: TRBV11-3
j_call: TRBJ1-1
cdr3_length: 14
clone_size: -

cdr3_nt: TGTGCCAGCAGCCCCCGGAGGGGTTCCTACAATGAGCAGTTCTTC
cdr3_aa: CASSPRRGSYNEQFF
d_call: -
v_call: TRBV7-8
j_call: TRBJ2-1
cdr3_length: 15
clone_size: -

cdr3_nt: TGTGCCAGCAGCGTAGGCCCCAGCGGACGGGCCTACGAGCAGTACTTC
cdr3_aa: CASSVGPSGRAYEQYF
d_call: -
v_call: TRBV9
j_call: TRBJ2-7
cdr3_length: 16
clone_size: once

cdr3_nt: TGTGCCAGCTCCGGGACAGGGGCCTTTAACACTGAAGCTTTCTTT
cdr3_aa: CASSGTGAFNTEAFF
d_call: TRBD1
v_call: TRBV18
j_call: TRBJ1-1
cdr3_length: 15
clone_size: -

cdr3_nt: TGTGCCAGCAGCGAAGTGGGTAATTCACCCCTCCACTTT
cdr3_aa: CASSEVGNSPLHF
d_call: -
v_call: TRBV7-2
j_call: TRBJ1-6
cdr3_length: 13
clone_size: -

cdr3_nt: TGTGCCAGCAGCGTGGGCTTTAGCTCCTACAATGAGCAGTTCTTC
cdr3_aa: CASSVGFSSYNEQFF
d_call: -
v_call: TRBV9
j_call: TRBJ2-1
cdr3_length: 15
clone_size: -

cdr3_nt: TGTGCCAGCAGCTTCGGGGGAGCGTCTAACACAGATACGCAGTATTTT
cdr3_aa: CASSFGGASNTDTQYF
d_call: -
v_call: TRBV11-1
j_call: TRBJ2-3
cdr3_length: 16
clone_size: -

cdr3_nt: TGTGCCAGCAGCTTTAACAGCCCCCATCAGCCCCAGCATTTT
cdr3_aa: CASSFNSPHQPQHF
d_call: -
v_call: TRBV7-2
j_call: TRBJ1-5
cdr3_length: 14
clone_size: -

cdr3_nt: TGTGCCAGCAGCAAGGGGGCGAGCACAGATACGCAGTATTTT
cdr3_aa: CASSKGASTDTQYF
d_call: TRBD1
v_call: TRBV7-8
j_call: TRBJ2-3
cdr3_length: 14
clone_size: -

cdr3_nt: TGTGCCAGTAGCGGACTAGCGGCGAACACCGGGGAGCTGTTTTTT
cdr3_aa: CASSGLAANTGELFF
d_call: TRBD2
v_call: TRBV19
j_call: TRBJ2-2
cdr3_length: 15
clone_size: -

cdr3_nt: TGTGCCAGCAGCGGAGATAGCAATCAGCCCCAGCATTTT
cdr3_aa: CASSGDSNQPQHF
d_call: -
v_call: TRBV2
j_call: TRBJ1-5
cdr3_length: 13
clone_size: -

cdr3_nt: TGCGCCAGCAGCCTTTTTGCAGGGGGCTCAACCGGGGAGCTGTTTTTT
cdr3_aa: CASSLFAGGSTGELFF
d_call: TRBD1
v_call: TRBV4-3
j_call: TRBJ2-2
cdr3_length: 16
clone_size: -

cdr3_nt: TGTGCCAGCAGAAGGGAGTTCGGGGAGCTGTTTTTT
cdr3_aa: CASRREFGELFF
d_call: -
v_call: TRBV6-5
j_call: TRBJ2-2
cdr3_length: 12
clone_size: -

cdr3_nt: TGTGCCAGCAGCGCCGGTCCTGCGCGGGGGGAGACCCAGTACTTC
cdr3_aa: CASSAGPARGETQYF
d_call: TRBD2
v_call: TRBV7-3
j_call: TRBJ2-5
cdr3_length: 15
clone_size: few

cdr3_nt: TGTGCCAGCAGCTTGAACAGGGGGTTGAGGCCCCAGCATTTT
cdr3_aa: CASSLNRGLRPQHF
d_call: TRBD1
v_call: TRBV5-6
j_call: TRBJ1-5
cdr3_length: 14
clone_size: -

cdr3_nt: TGTGCCAGCAGTGCCGGGGGGGGCGAAAAACTGTTTTTT
cdr3_aa: CASSAGGGEKLFF
d_call: -
v_call: TRBV25-1
j_call: TRBJ1-4
cdr3_length: 13
clone_size: -

cdr3_nt: TGTGCCAGCAGCCCTCGTTCAGGATCTAGCAATCAGCCCCAGCATTTT
cdr3_aa: CASSPRSGSSNQPQHF
d_call: -
v_call: TRBV7-2
j_call: TRBJ1-5
cdr3_length: 16
clone_size: -

cdr3_nt: TGTGCCAGCAGGGACAGGGGAGCAAGGAATGAGCAGTTCTTC
cdr3_aa: CASRDRGARNEQFF
d_call: TRBD1
v_call: TRBV6-5
j_call: TRBJ2-1
cdr3_length: 14
clone_size: -

cdr3_nt: TGTGCCAGCAGTTTTAACAGGGGCAATCAGCCCCAGCATTTT
cdr3_aa: CASSFNRGNQPQHF
d_call: -
v_call: TRBV28
j_call: TRBJ1-5
cdr3_length: 14
clone_size: -

cdr3_nt: TGTGCCAGCAACTCGCGACCTGGAGAAGCTTTCTTT
cdr3_aa: CASNSRPGEAFF
d_call: -
v_call: TRBV27
j_call: TRBJ1-1
cdr3_length: 12
clone_size: -

cdr3_nt: TGTGCCAGCAGTACCGGGGTGAACACCGGGGAGCTGTTTTTT
cdr3_aa: CASSTGVNTGELFF
d_call: -
v_call: TRBV6-5
j_call: TRBJ2-2
cdr3_length: 14
clone_size: -

cdr3_nt: TGTGCCAGCATTCCTGACAGGGGTTATGAAAAACTGTTTTTT
cdr3_aa: CASIPDRGYEKLFF
d_call: TRBD1
v_call: TRBV2
j_call: TRBJ1-4
cdr3_length: 14
clone_size: -

cdr3_nt: TGTGCCAGCAGCGGCGGACAGGGGCTGGCCGGGGAGCTGTTTTTT
cdr3_aa: CASSGGQGLAGELFF
d_call: TRBD1
v_call: TRBV11-2
j_call: TRBJ2-2
cdr3_length: 15
clone_size: -

cdr3_nt: TGTGCCAGAAGCCCCCCGGGGCCCCGTGGCAATCAGCCCCAGCATTTT
cdr3_aa: CARSPPGPRGNQPQHF
d_call: -
v_call: TRBV5-3
j_call: TRBJ1-5
cdr3_length: 16
clone_size: -

cdr3_nt: TGCAGCGTTCAAATGACAGGGATAAGAGGAGGCTACACCTTC
cdr3_aa: CSVQMTGIRGGYTF
d_call: TRBD1
v_call: TRBV29-1
j_call: TRBJ1-2
cdr3_length: 14
clone_size: -

cdr3_nt: TGTGCCAGCAGCTTAGACAATGAGCAGTTCTTC
cdr3_aa: CASSLDNEQFF
d_call: -
v_call: TRBV7-2
j_call: TRBJ2-1
cdr3_length: 11
clone_size: -

cdr3_nt: TGTGCCAGCAGCGTAGGTCCCGGGACCCTGAACACTGAAGCTTTCTTT
cdr3_aa: CASSVGPGTLNTEAFF
d_call: -
v_call: TRBV9
j_call: TRBJ1-1
cdr3_length: 16
clone_size: -

cdr3_nt: TGTGCCAGCAGCTTACCCCTAGGGGGAGGGCCCTACAATGAGCAGTTCTTC
cdr3_aa: CASSLPLGGGPYNEQFF
d_call: -
v_call: TRBV7-9
j_call: TRBJ2-1
cdr3_length: 17
clone_size: -

cdr3_nt: TGTGCCAGCAGCGTAGGGGGCAGGAACACTGAAGCTTTCTTT
cdr3_aa: CASSVGGRNTEAFF
d_call: -
v_call: TRBV9
j_call: TRBJ1-1
cdr3_length: 14
clone_size: -

cdr3_nt: TGTGCCAGCAGTGGGGTGGCGGGTCTCACAGATATGCAGTATTTT
cdr3_aa: CASSGVAGLTDMQYF
d_call: -
v_call: TRBV6-5
j_call: TRBJ2-3
cdr3_length: 15
clone_size: once

cdr3_nt: TGTGCCAGCAGTTATAACAACGGCGGGCAGCCCCAGCATTTT
cdr3_aa: CASSYNNGGQPQHF
d_call: -
v_call: TRBV6-5
j_call: TRBJ1-5
cdr3_length: 14
clone_size: once

cdr3_nt: TGTGCCAGCAGCTTGGGGACTAGCGGGAGGAAAGAGCAGTACTTC
cdr3_aa: CASSLGTSGRKEQYF
d_call: TRBD2
v_call: TRBV5-4
j_call: TRBJ2-7
cdr3_length: 15
clone_size: -

cdr3_nt: TGTGCCAGCAGCCCTAGGGGACTAGGCTACACAGATACGCAGTATTTT
cdr3_aa: CASSPRGLGYTDTQYF
d_call: TRBD2
v_call: TRBV7-9
j_call: TRBJ2-3
cdr3_length: 16
clone_size: -

cdr3_nt: TGTGCCAGCAGTCTAACAGGGCCTAATGAAAAACTGTTTTTT
cdr3_aa: CASSLTGPNEKLFF
d_call: -
v_call: TRBV28
j_call: TRBJ1-4
cdr3_length: 14
clone_size: -